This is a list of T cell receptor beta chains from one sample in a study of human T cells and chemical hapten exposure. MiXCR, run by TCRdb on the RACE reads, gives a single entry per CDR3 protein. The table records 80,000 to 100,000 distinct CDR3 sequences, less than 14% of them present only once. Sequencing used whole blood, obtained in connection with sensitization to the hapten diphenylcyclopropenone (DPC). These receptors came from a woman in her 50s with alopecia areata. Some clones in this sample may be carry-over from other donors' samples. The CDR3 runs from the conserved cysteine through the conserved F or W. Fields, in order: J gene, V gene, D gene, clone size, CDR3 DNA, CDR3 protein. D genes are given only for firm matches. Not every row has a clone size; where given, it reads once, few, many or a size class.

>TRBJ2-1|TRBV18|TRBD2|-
TGTGCCAGCTCACCTCCCCGGGGTAGCGGGTTCTCGAATGAGCAGTTCTTC
CASSPPRGSGFSNEQFF
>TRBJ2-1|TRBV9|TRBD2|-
TGTGCCAGCAGCGTTAGCGGGACCTCATACAATGAGCAGTTCTTC
CASSVSGTSYNEQFF
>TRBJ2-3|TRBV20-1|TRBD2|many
TGCAGTGCGCGGGAGACAGATACGCAGTATTTT
CSARETDTQYF
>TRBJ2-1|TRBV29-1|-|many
TGCAGCGTTGAGTTTCCGGGCCGAGCCAATGAGCAGTTCTTC
CSVEFPGRANEQFF
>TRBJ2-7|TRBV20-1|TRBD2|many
TGCAGTGCTCAGCGGGAGGCCTACGAGCAGTACTTC
CSAQREAYEQYF
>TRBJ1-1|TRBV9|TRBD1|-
TGTGCCAGCAGCCCAAGACAGGGGGCCATGAACACTGAAGCTTTCTTT
CASSPRQGAMNTEAFF
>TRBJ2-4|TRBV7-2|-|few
TGTGCCAGCAGCCCGATAGACCTGTTAGCCAAAAACATTCAGTACTTC
CASSPIDLLAKNIQYF
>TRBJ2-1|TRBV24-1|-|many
TGTGCCACCAGTGATTTCCAGGGCTCCTACAATGAGCAGTTCTTC
CATSDFQGSYNEQFF
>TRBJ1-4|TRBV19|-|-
TGTGCCAGTGCAAATCAGGAAAATGAAAAACTGTTTTTT
CASANQENEKLFF
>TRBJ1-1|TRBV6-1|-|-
TGTGCCAGCAGACGACGGGGCCCTGACACTGAAGCTTTCTTT
CASRRRGPDTEAFF
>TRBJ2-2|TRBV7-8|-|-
TGTGCCAGCAGCTTCGGGGGAGCCGGCACCGGGGAGCTGTTTTTT
CASSFGGAGTGELFF
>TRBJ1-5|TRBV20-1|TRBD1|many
TGCAGTGCTAGTCTCGGTTCCGGGACAGGGGCACAGCCCCAGCATTTT
CSASLGSGTGAQPQHF
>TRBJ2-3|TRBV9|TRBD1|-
TGTGCCAGCAGCGCTCGGACAGGGGGGACAGATACGCAGTATTTT
CASSARTGGTDTQYF
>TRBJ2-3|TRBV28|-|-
TGTGCCAGCAGTCCCTCTGGGGAGGGCACAGATACGCAGTATTTT
CASSPSGEGTDTQYF
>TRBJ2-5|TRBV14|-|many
TGTGCCAGCAGCCAGAAATCCGGGGAGACCCAGTACTTC
CASSQKSGETQYF
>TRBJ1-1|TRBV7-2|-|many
TGTGCCAGCAGCTTACTGGTAACTGAAGCTTTCTTT
CASSLLVTEAFF
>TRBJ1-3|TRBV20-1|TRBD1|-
TGCAGTGCTCGAGGGACAGGGCGTGGAAACACCATATATTTT
CSARGTGRGNTIYF
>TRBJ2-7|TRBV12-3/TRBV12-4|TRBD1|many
TGTGCCAGCAGCCGGACAGGGAGCTCCTACGAGCAGTACTTC
CASSRTGSSYEQYF
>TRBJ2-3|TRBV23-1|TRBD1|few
TGCGCCTGGATATTGCGGGACAGGCATGTCGATACGCAGTATTTT
CAWILRDRHVDTQYF
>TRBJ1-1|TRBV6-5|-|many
TGTGCCAGCAGTTCGCCTTTAGGGAGCACTGAAGCTTTCTTT
CASSSPLGSTEAFF
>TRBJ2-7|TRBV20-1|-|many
TGCAGTGCTAGAGCAGGGAACGAGCAGTACTTC
CSARAGNEQYF
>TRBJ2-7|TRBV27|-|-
TGTGCCAGCAGTCTAGAGGCGAGTAACGAGCAGTACTTC
CASSLEASNEQYF
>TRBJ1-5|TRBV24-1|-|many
TGTGCCACCAGTAGGGGGAGCAATCAGCCCCAGCATTTT
CATSRGSNQPQHF
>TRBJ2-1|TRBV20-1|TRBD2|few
TGCAGTGCCCCAAGGGGTGGGCTAGCGGGAGGGGGTGAGCAGTTCTTC
CSAPRGGLAGGGEQFF
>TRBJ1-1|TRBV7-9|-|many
TGTGCCAGCAGCTTGATGGGGCCCCCCGAGGCTTTCTTT
CASSLMGPPEAFF
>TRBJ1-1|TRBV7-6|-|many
TGTGCCAGCAGCTTAACGGTGAACACTGAAGCTTTCTTT
CASSLTVNTEAFF
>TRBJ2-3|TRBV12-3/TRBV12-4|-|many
TGTGCCAGCAGGCGAACTAGCTTTTGGGCCACGCAGTATTTT
CASRRTSFWATQYF
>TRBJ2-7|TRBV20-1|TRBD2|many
TGCAGTGCTAGAGATCTACTAGCGGCCTCCTACGAGCAGTACTTC
CSARDLLAASYEQYF
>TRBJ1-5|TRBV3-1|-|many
TGTGCCAGCAGCCAAGGGGGTCAGCCCCAGCATTTT
CASSQGGQPQHF
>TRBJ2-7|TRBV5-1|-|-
TGCGCCAGCAGCTATGGAGAGTTGCAGGGCGCCTACGAGCAGTACTTC
CASSYGELQGAYEQYF
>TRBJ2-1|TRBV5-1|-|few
TGCGCCAGCAGCTTGGGCCCCTCTAGCAATGAGCAGTTCTTC
CASSLGPSSNEQFF
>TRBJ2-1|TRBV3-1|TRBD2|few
TGTGCCAGCAGCCGGGCGGGGCTAGCGGGGAAGAATGAGCAGTTCTTC
CASSRAGLAGKNEQFF
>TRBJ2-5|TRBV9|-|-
TGTGCCAGCAGCGCCCCACCGTTGCTTGAGACCCAGTACTTC
CASSAPPLLETQYF
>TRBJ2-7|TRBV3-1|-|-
TGTGCCAGCAGCCAAGGTTGGCGGGTCGGCGACGAGCAGTACTTC
CASSQGWRVGDEQYF
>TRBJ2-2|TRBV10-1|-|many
TGCGCCAGCAGTCTGGGGGCGAGCGGGGAGCTGTTTTTT
CASSLGASGELFF
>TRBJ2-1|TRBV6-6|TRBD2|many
TGTGCCAGCAGGGCCGATTCTCGGGGGGGGCAGTTCTTC
CASRADSRGGQFF
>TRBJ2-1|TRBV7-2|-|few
TGTGCCAGCAGCTTTACCCGAAAGCAGTTCTTC
CASSFTRKQFF
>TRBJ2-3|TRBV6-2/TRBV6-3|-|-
TGTGCCAGCAGTTATAGTCCTTCAGGGTACACAGATACGCAGTATTTT
CASSYSPSGYTDTQYF
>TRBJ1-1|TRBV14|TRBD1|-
TGTGCCAGCAGCCAAGACCCAGGGGGACTCACTGAAGCTTTCTTT
CASSQDPGGLTEAFF
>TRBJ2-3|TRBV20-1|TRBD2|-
TGCAGTGCTAGAGGAAGAATAGCGGGAGCCTGGGGTCGCACAGATACGCAGTATTTT
CSARGRIAGAWGRTDTQYF